What follows is one T cell receptor beta chain and its context. In the original processing: Estimation of nucleated cell counts was performed using reference gene primer amplification. Some clones are missing from TCRdb's copy, which holds only in-frame ones; the method was immunoSEQ multiplex PCR. V and J calls and clone size follow that table, whereas D and trimming were derived from the DNA. Among roughly 250,000 clones listed, around 88% were seen once. In terms of age and location, participants ranged from roughly 18 to 100 years and lived in under 30 US areas. Cohorts were assigned according to the clinical history that participants reported. This sample is part of a study of blood T cell repertoires in COVID-19. Study overall: Sample material is recorded as cDNA or gDNA derived from T cells, B-cell-depleted T cells, or PBMCs.

The CDR3 is made up of 12 amino acids. V lost 3 bases to trimming and J lost 6 bases; unmatched junction nucleotides: 5. Germline V gene sequence: CDR1 GTSNPN, CDR2 SVGIG (reference sequence). The TCR was taken from a man aged 35 to 55 who had recovered from COVID-19. Material: PBMCs or T cells enriched from blood (not recorded which). This chain links TRBV30 with TRBJ2-7, with 7 bases aligning to TRBD1. Here the CDR3 DNA reads TGTGCCTGGAGCGCGACAGGGTTCGAGCAGTACTTC. The encoded protein is CAWSATGFEQYF.